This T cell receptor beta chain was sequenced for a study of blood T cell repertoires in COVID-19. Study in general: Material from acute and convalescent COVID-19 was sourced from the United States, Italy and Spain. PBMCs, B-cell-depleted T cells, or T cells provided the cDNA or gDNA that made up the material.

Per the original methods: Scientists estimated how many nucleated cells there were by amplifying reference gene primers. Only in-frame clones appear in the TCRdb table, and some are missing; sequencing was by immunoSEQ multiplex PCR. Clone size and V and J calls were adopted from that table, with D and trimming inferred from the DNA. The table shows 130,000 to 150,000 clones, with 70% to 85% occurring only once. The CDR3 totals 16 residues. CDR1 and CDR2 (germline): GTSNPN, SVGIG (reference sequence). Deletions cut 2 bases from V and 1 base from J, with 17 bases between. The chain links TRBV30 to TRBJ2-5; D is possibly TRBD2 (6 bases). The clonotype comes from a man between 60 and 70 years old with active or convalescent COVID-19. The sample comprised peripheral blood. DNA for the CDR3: TGTGCCTGGAGTTCCTTCGGGGGAGCGGGCCAAGAGACCCAGTACTTC. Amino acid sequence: CAWSSFGGAGQETQYF.